This entry is about one T cell receptor (beta chain). Antigen: not known. The data are from a study of shared clonotypes between healthy human individuals. Study summary: Per donor, CD8 memory used one plate, CD8 naive used two, CD4 memory used three and CD4 naive used three.

V dropped 5 bases and J dropped 5 bases, with 12 bases sitting between them. The CDR3 sequence is 13 residues long. Germline V gene data show CDR1 as SGHAT and CDR2 as FQNNGV. Sequenced by immunoSEQ multiplex PCR; TCRdb stores in-frame clones only, minus some. This sample has 2 million to 2.5 million clones, with around 95% found just once. Study outcomes and limitations: An expected dependence of interdonor clonotype sharing on sequencing depth was noted. The study's rarefaction showed incomplete sorted-subset sequencing despite large depth.

J is TRBJ2-5 and V is TRBV11-2, with D possibly TRBD2 on 5 matching bases. The clonotype was recovered from a man between 18 and 35 years old in good health. Material: naive CD4+ T cells sorted from blood. The subset was: CD45RA+ positively selected. CDR3 region: CASSPAGGETQYF. The DNA for the CDR3 is TGTGCCAGCAGCCCCGCGGGTGGGGAGACCCAGTACTTC.